This TCR beta chain is drawn from a study of T-cell memory formation after mild COVID-19. Turning to the study itself: For the most part, TCR clusters were specific to one donor.

Trimming removed 2 bases at V and 0 bases at J, with 11 bases between. The CDR3 has 16 residues. Germline values: CDR1 SGHVS, CDR2 FQNEAQ. A word on this clonotype: Its antigen is undetermined.

General observations from the study: The CD4+ clones that contracted clustered mainly within CM and EM, and the CD8+ clones concentrated in EMRA. Pre-infection memory contained some responding clones, which suggested that cross-reactive memory had joined.

Constant-segment-primed 5'RACE gave TCR alpha and TCR beta cDNA libraries with sample barcodes and UMIs. Using its own MiXCR run on the 5' RACE reads, TCRdb lists one record per CDR3 protein. The sample consists of under 600,000 distinct CDR3 sequences, about a fifth of them appearing once. Sequencing was done on a sample of PBMCs or a T cell subset sorted from them (not recorded which). The chain is built from TRBV7-8 and TRBJ2-1; D is ambiguous. The source is an adult woman who had mild COVID-19 (a few samples of this study predate the infection). Cell type and time point are not known. The CDR3 spells CASSLRMGGSYNEQFF. The CDR3 DNA reads as TGTGCCAGCAGCTTAAGGATGGGCGGCTCCTACAATGAGCAGTTCTTC.